Presented here are 12 T cell receptor beta chains from one specimen sequenced in a study of T cell changes during pregnancy in multiple sclerosis. Generated by immunoSEQ multiplex PCR, the TCRdb table keeps only in-frame clones and is missing some. Of tens of thousands of clones in the sample, 87% were seen once. Sample: CD8+ T cells from peripheral blood mononuclear cells, taken in the first trimester of pregnancy. These receptors originate from a female donor with multiple sclerosis, enrolled in a pregnancy study.

The gene calls are TRBV5-5 and TRBJ2-5, with D perhaps matching TRBD1 (5 bases). Germline lookup yields CDR1 SGHKS and CDR2 YYEKEE (reference sequence). The CDR3 has 14 residues. The V and J ends lost 0 bases and 2 bases respectively, with 8 bases between them. In DNA form, the CDR3 reads TGTGCCAGCAGCTTGGCCGACAGTCAAGAGACCCAGTACTTC. Protein sequence: CASSLADSQETQYF.

V usage is TRBV19 and J usage is TRBJ2-5; TRBD2 agrees at 7 bases. The CDR3 contains 17 residues. J was trimmed by 1 base and V by 2 bases; bases with no gene match: 10. Germline CDR1 and CDR2: LNHDA and SQIVND (reference sequence). This CDR3 reads CASSILAGEGLQETQYF. DNA for the CDR3: TGTGCCAGTAGTATACTCGCGGGGGAGGGGCTCCAAGAGACCCAGTACTTC. The full variable domain, its missing parts supplied by reference TRBV19 and TRBJ2-5, is DGGITQSPKYLFRKEGQNVTLSCEQNLNHDAMYWYRQDPGQGLRLIYYSQIVNDFQKGDIAEGYSVSREKKESFPLTVTSAQKNPTAFYLCASSILAGEGLQETQYFGPGTRLLVL.

The rearrangement links TRBV7-9 to TRBJ2-1; 10 bases are shared with TRBD2. The CDR3 totals 15 residues. V was clipped by 5 bases and J by 3 bases; unmatched bases: 4. Germline V gene lookup returns CDR1 SEHNR and CDR2 FQNEAQ (reference sequence). CDR3 sequence (DNA): TGTGCCAGCAGCCAGGGACTAGCGAACTACAATGAGCAGTTCTTC. It yields the protein CASSQGLANYNEQFF.

The chain combines TRBV27 with TRBJ2-7; the match to TRBD1 covers 10 bases. The CDR3 totals 14 residues. After removal of 2 bases from V and 7 bases from J, the junction contained 5 bases not matched to a gene. The germline V gene encodes CDR1 MNHEY and CDR2 SMNVEV (reference sequence). CDR3 bases: TGTGCCAGCAGTTTAGGACAGGGGGTGATGGAGCAGTACTTC. Amino acids: CASSLGQGVMEQYF.

J is TRBJ1-2 and V is TRBV25-1; D is unclear. The CDR3 covers 11 residues. The V gene lost 5 bases and the J gene lost 7 bases, with 8 bases spanning the gap. Looked up from germline, CDR1 is MGHDK and CDR2 is SYGVNS. DNA of the CDR3: TGTGCCAGCAGTATACTTGGTGGCTACACCTTC. Its translation: CASSILGGYTF.

In its sample, this clone was seen once. J is TRBJ2-5 and V is TRBV9; 9 nucleotides agree with TRBD2. Germline V gene lookup returns CDR1 SGDLS and CDR2 YYNGEE. CDR3 length equals 15 residues. With V trimmed by 0 bases and J by 3 bases, 3 bases remained unmatched. CDR3 bases: TGTGCCAGCAGCGTAGGGGCGGGGGGGGAAGAGACCCAGTACTTC. Protein product: CASSVGAGGEETQYF.

This rearrangement joins TRBV10-2 to TRBJ2-6, with D uncertain. Between the trimmed V and J ends, which lost 6 bases and 0 bases, there was a span of 9 bases. Germline V gene lookup returns CDR1 WSHSY and CDR2 SAAADI. The CDR3 has 15 residues. CDR3 in DNA: TGCGCCAGCAGGGAGCCTATCTCTGGGGCCAACGTCCTGACTTTC. Amino acid sequence: CASREPISGANVLTF.

The chain combines TRBV10-3 with TRBJ2-3; TRBD2 matches at 11 bases. Germline V gene sequence: CDR1 ENHRY, CDR2 SYGVKD. V shed 6 bases and J 4 bases; nucleotides not matched to a gene: 9. This CDR3 contains 16 residues. The CDR3 here is CAIRGLAGGSPDTQYF. The CDR3 coding sequence is TGTGCCATCAGGGGTTTAGCGGGAGGGTCCCCAGATACGCAGTATTTT.

This clone was seen once. The chain couples TRBV2 to TRBJ2-1; D gene uncertain. Germline V gene lookup returns CDR1 SNHLY and CDR2 FYNNEI. Trimming cost V 3 bases and J 2 bases, with 5 bases left between them. The CDR3 runs to 13 residues. The CDR3 loop is CASSDRTYNEQFF. CDR3 in DNA: TGTGCCAGCAGTGACAGGACCTACAATGAGCAGTTCTTC.

This chain links TRBV5-6 with TRBJ2-1; 12 nucleotides match TRBD2. Germline CDR1 and CDR2: SGHDT and YYEEEE. The CDR3 contains 15 residues. V was clipped by 0 bases and J by 8 bases; unmatched bases: 3. CDR3 residues: CASSLGLAGGHEQFF. The CDR3 bases are TGTGCCAGCAGCTTGGGGCTAGCGGGAGGGCATGAGCAGTTCTTC.

V gene TRBV28 combines with J gene TRBJ2-2; D may be TRBD1 (6 bases). Germline V gene sequence: CDR1 MDHEN, CDR2 SYDVKM. Trimming left V 5 bases short and J 3 bases short, with 10 bases between. The CDR3 extends over 14 amino acids. As DNA, the CDR3 is TGTGCCAGCAGTGGTCCAGGGGACACCGGGGAGCTGTTTTTT. It specifies CASSGPGDTGELFF.

The chain uses TRBV28 and TRBJ1-1; 9 bases line up with TRBD1. The CDR3 contains 17 residues. The V segment lost 2 bases and the J segment 6 bases; nucleotides outside the gene matches: 13. Per the germline V gene, CDR1 is MDHEN and CDR2 is SYDVKM. CDR3 loop: CASSLRSPYRGRPEAFF. CDR3 DNA sequence: TGTGCCAGCAGTTTAAGGTCGCCCTACAGGGGGCGGCCTGAAGCTTTCTTT. Full variable domain (missing parts from reference TRBV28 and TRBJ1-1): DVKVTQSSRYLVKRTGEKVFLECVQDMDHENMFWYRQDPGLGLRLIYFSYDVKMKEKGDIPEGYSVSREKKERFSLILESASTNQTSMYLCASSLRSPYRGRPEAFFGQGTRLTVV.